The following is a T cell receptor (beta chain) sequence with its context. V lost 6 bases and J lost 6; bases outside the gene matches: 10. The germline V gene encodes CDR1 SQVTM and CDR2 ANQGSEA. This CDR3 is 13 amino acids long. The data stem from a study of blood T cell repertoires in COVID-19. For the study at large: The United States, Italy and Spain supplied acute and convalescent COVID-19 samples.

The assay was immunoSEQ multiplex PCR, and TCRdb's table has in-frame clones only and misses some. The sample includes just under 90,000 clones, about 88% of them seen just once. Sequenced input: peripheral blood. The chain uses TRBV29-1 and TRBJ1-1; 7 bases fit TRBD1. The TCR was taken from a woman of 80 years or more with acute or convalescent COVID-19. CDR3 sequence (DNA): TGCAGCGTCACTAGGGGGCAACTTTCTGAAGCTTTCTTT. Residues: CSVTRGQLSEAFF.